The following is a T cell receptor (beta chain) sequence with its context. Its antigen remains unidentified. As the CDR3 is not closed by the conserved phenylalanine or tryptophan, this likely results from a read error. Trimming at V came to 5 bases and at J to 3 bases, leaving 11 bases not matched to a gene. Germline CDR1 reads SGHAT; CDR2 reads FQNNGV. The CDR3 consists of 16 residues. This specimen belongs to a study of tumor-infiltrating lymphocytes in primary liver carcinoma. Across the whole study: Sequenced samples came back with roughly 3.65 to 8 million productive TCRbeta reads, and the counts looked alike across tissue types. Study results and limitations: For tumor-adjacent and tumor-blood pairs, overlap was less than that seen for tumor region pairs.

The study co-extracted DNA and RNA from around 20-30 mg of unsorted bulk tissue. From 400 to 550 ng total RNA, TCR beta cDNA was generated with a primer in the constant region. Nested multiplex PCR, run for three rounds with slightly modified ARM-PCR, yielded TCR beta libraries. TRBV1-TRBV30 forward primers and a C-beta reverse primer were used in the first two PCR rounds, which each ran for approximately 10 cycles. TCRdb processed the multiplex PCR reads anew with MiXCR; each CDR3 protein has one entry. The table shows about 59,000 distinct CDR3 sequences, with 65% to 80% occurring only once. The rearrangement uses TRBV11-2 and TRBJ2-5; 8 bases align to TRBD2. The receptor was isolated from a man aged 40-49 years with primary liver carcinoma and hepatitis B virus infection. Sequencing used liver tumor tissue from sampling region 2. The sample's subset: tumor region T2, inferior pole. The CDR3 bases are TGTGCCAGCAGCCAAACCACTTGCGGGGGGAAAGAGACCCAGTACATC. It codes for CASSQTTCGGKETQYI.